These 24 T cell receptor beta chains came from one sample sequenced in a study of early T cells in non-severe SARS-CoV-2 infection. From the 5' RACE reads, TCRdb called clonotypes with MiXCR, one entry per CDR3 protein. The data show about 28,000 distinct CDR3 sequences, about 5.8% seen once. Material for sequencing was whole blood. These receptors all come from an adult who was a healthcare worker with PCR-confirmed SARS-CoV-2 infection or an uninfected control (not recorded which).

In its sample, this clonotype was seen many times. This sequence joins TRBV7-6 and TRBJ2-3, with D possibly being TRBD1 (7 bases). Germline V gives CDR1 SGHVS, CDR2 FNYEAQ. The CDR3 covers 16 residues. Trimming removed 5 bases at V and 2 bases at J, with 17 bases between. As DNA, the CDR3 is TGTGCCAGCAGCACTCAGGGGGGATTGGCCACAGATACGCAGTATTTT. Translating gives CASSTQGGLATDTQYF.

In this sample, this clonotype turned up many times. This chain connects TRBV18 to TRBJ1-6; D ambiguous. Deletions cut 2 bases from V and 8 bases from J, with 7 bases between. Germline V gene lookup returns CDR1 KGHSH and CDR2 LQKENI. The CDR3 loop spans 13 amino acids. CDR3 bases: TGTGCCAGCTCACCAGCCGAGGATTCACCCCTCCACTTT. As protein: CASSPAEDSPLHF.

This clonotype ranks as medium-sized. Here the CDR3 DNA reads TGTGCAAACCGACTAGCGGGAGGGACAAGAGAGGAGACCCAGTACTTC. Protein sequence: CANRLAGGTREETQYF. V usage is TRBV12-2 and J usage is TRBJ2-5; the D segment call TRBD2 is taken from the table without a DNA check. TRBV12-2 has pseudogene status. There are 16 residues in the CDR3.

In its sample, this clonotype was seen many times. This chain joins TRBV27 and TRBJ2-1; 7 nucleotides line up with TRBD2. Per the germline V gene, CDR1 is MNHEY and CDR2 is SMNVEV (reference sequence). V was clipped by 8 bases and J by 10 bases; unmatched bases: 23. This CDR3 has 17 amino acids. The CDR3 DNA follows: TGTGCCAGCCGTTCCCCAAGCAAGGGAGGGTCCGGAGCGGAGCAGTTCTTC. It translates to CASRSPSKGGSGAEQFF.

This clonotype was picked up many times. The J gene is TRBJ2-1, the V gene TRBV10-3, with 13 bases fitting TRBD2. Germline V CDR1 and CDR2: ENHRY, SYGVKD. The CDR3 runs to 16 residues. V shed 4 bases, J shed 4 bases, and the junction held 4 bases outside the gene matches. Here the CDR3 DNA reads TGTGCCATCAGTGGGGGGACTAGCGGGATATACAATGAGCAGTTCTTC. As protein: CAISGGTSGIYNEQFF.

A few counts support this clonotype. In nucleotides, the CDR3 is TGTGCCAGCAGCTTAGGAGTCAGCTCTGGGGCCAACGTCCTGACTTTC. The encoded protein is CASSLGVSSGANVLTF. This chain links TRBV11-3 with TRBJ2-6; no reliable D call. Per germline, CDR1 SGHNT and CDR2 YENEEA. This CDR3 spans 16 amino acids. V was clipped by 1 base and J by 0 bases, with 7 bases between them.

This clonotype ranks as medium-sized (0.01 to 0.1%). The gene calls are TRBV7-6 and TRBJ2-1; TRBD1 matches 8 bases. The CDR3 has 16 amino acids. Germline V gene data show CDR1 as SGHVS and CDR2 as FNYEAQ. The J segment lost 2 bases and the V segment lost 0 bases, leaving 3 bases of the junction unmatched. The CDR3 region is CASSLAPDRAYNEQFF. The CDR3 coding sequence is TGTGCCAGCAGCTTAGCCCCGGACAGGGCCTACAATGAGCAGTTCTTC.

This clonotype has at least ten counts. The J gene is TRBJ1-2, the V gene TRBV7-8; a weak D match, TRBD1 (5 bases). The CDR3 contains 12 residues. Looked up from germline, CDR1 is SGHVS and CDR2 is FQNEAQ. Trimming cost V 6 bases and J 5 bases, with 10 bases left between them. CDR3 DNA: TGTGCCAGCAGTGACAGCCTATATGGCTACACCTTC. This sequence encodes CASSDSLYGYTF.

This clonotype was observed at least ten times. The chain combines TRBV15 with TRBJ2-2, with D unresolved. The V end was cut by 2 bases, the J end by 5 bases, with 9 bases between. Germline assignment: CDR1 LNHNV and CDR2 YYDKDF (reference sequence). The CDR3 extends over 14 amino acids. The CDR3 sequence: CATSRSRSTGELFF. CDR3 in DNA: TGTGCCACCAGCAGATCCAGGAGTACCGGGGAGCTGTTTTTT. Variable domain in full (rest from reference TRBV15 and TRBJ2-2): DAMVIQNPRYQVTQFGKPVTLSCSQTLNHNVMYWYQQKSSQAPKLLFHYYDKDFNNEADTPDNFQSRRPNTSFCFLDIRSPGLGDTAMYLCATSRSRSTGELFFGEGSRLTVL.

At least ten counts were recorded for this clonotype. This sequence joins TRBV20-1 and TRBJ2-1, with 11 bases that match TRBD2. Trimming cost V 3 bases and J 8 bases; bases outside gene matches: 6. Germline CDR1 and CDR2: DFQATT and SNEGSKA (reference sequence). The length of the CDR3 is 14 residues. The CDR3 region has the DNA TGCAGTGCTAGTACTAGCGGGAGTGGTGATGAGCAGTTCTTC. It encodes CSASTSGSGDEQFF.

This clonotype was seen many times. The rearrangement links TRBV5-1 to TRBJ1-3, with D unresolved. The germline V gene has CDR1 SGHRS and CDR2 YFSETQ. The CDR3 has 13 amino acids. Trimming shortened V by 0 bases and J by 8 bases, and 9 bases separated the two germline ends. CDR3 sequence (DNA): TGCGCCAGCAGCTTGGTCCCCCGGGACACCATATATTTT. It is translated as CASSLVPRDTIYF.

This clonotype was seen repeatedly, ten times or more. The V call is TRBV5-1, the J call TRBJ2-5, with D hard to call. Germline CDR1 SGHRS, CDR2 YFSETQ. The V gene lost 0 bases and the J gene lost 2 bases, with 5 bases spanning the gap. The CDR3 sequence is 13 residues long. Here the CDR3 reads CASSLGGQETQYF. The DNA of the CDR3 is TGCGCCAGCAGCTTGGGAGGACAAGAGACCCAGTACTTC. The variable domain in full, completed from reference TRBV5-1 and TRBJ2-5, reads KAGVTQTPRYLIKTRGQQVTLSCSPISGHRSVSWYQQTPGQGLQFLFEYFSETQRNKGNFPGRFSGRQFSNSRSEMNVSTLELGDSALYLCASSLGGQETQYFGPGTRLLVL.

Many counts were recorded for this clonotype. The chain employs TRBV4-3 and TRBJ1-1; TRBD1 might be the D (6 bases). Germline values: CDR1 LGHNA, CDR2 YSLEER. This CDR3 spans 15 amino acids. Trimming took 3 bases from V and 5 from J, leaving 16 bases between them. The CDR3 loop reads CASSQEGGLPTEAFF. For the CDR3, the DNA is TGCGCCAGCAGCCAGGAGGGGGGTCTTCCGACTGAAGCTTTCTTT.

This clonotype was seen ten or more times. This chain joins TRBV19 and TRBJ2-3; 8 nucleotides match TRBD1. V dropped 1 base and J dropped 2; count of bases not matched to a gene: 5. From germline, CDR1 is LNHDA and CDR2 SQIVND (reference sequence). The CDR3 runs to 16 residues. Written as DNA, the CDR3 is TGTGCCAGTAGTATAGGGAGGACAGGGTTCACAGATACGCAGTATTTT. This gives the protein CASSIGRTGFTDTQYF.

Ten or more counts support this clonotype. This chain uses TRBV4-1 with TRBJ2-3; the match to TRBD2 covers 9 bases. J gave up 6 bases and V 4 bases, and 2 bases lay outside the gene matches. The germline V gene encodes CDR1 MGHRA and CDR2 YSYEKL. The CDR3 is made up of 13 amino acids. In DNA, the CDR3 is TGCGCCAGCAGCCTAGGGACTAGCGATACGCAGTATTTT. Residues: CASSLGTSDTQYF.

This clonotype was counted ten times or more. The V gene is TRBV3-1, the J gene TRBJ1-3; maybe TRBD1 (5 bases). The CDR3 totals 14 residues. Germline loops: CDR1 LGHDT, CDR2 YNNKEL (reference sequence). Trimming pared 4 bases from V and 0 bases from J, leaving 7 bases between. In nucleotides, the CDR3 is TGTGCCAGCAGCCGGAGGGGCTCTGGAAACACCATATATTTT. Protein product: CASSRRGSGNTIYF.

This clonotype has a count of ten or more. The chain has TRBV20-1 and TRBJ2-7, with TRBD2 matching over 14 bases. Unmatched junction bases numbered 5, after V lost 0 bases and J lost 7 bases. This CDR3 is built from 15 residues. Per the germline V gene, CDR1 is DFQATT and CDR2 is SNEGSKA (reference sequence). In DNA form, the CDR3 reads TGCAGTGCTAGAGAGGGGACTAGCGGGAGAGGAGAGCAGTACTTC. It encodes CSAREGTSGRGEQYF.

This clonotype came up many times. The chain recombines TRBV4-2 with TRBJ1-4; TRBD1 might be the D (6 bases). Trimming took 0 bases from V and 5 from J, leaving 10 bases between them. CDR1 is LGHNA, CDR2 YNFKEQ, per germline. This CDR3 spans 15 amino acids. CDR3 DNA: TGTGCCAGCAGCCAAGATGGGCAGGGGAATGAAAAACTGTTTTTT. Translation: CASSQDGQGNEKLFF.

This clonotype turned up a few times. The J gene is TRBJ2-1, the V gene TRBV19, with TRBD1 matching over 7 bases. The germline gives CDR1 LNHDA, CDR2 SQIVND (reference sequence). The CDR3 loop spans 16 amino acids. V lost 6 bases to trimming and J lost 3 bases; unmatched junction nucleotides: 11. CDR3 sequence (DNA): TGTGCCAGTAGCAGTATAGAGGGGGCGGGCTACAATGAGCAGTTCTTC. As protein: CASSSIEGAGYNEQFF.

This clonotype has just a few counts. V is TRBV12-3 or TRBV12-4 and J is TRBJ1-1; unclear D gene. The CDR3 has 12 residues. The ends were cut back, 5 bases at V and 4 bases at J, with 8 bases in the middle. DNA for the CDR3: TGTGCCAGCAGTGATATGGGCACTGAAGCTTTCTTT. Translated: CASSDMGTEAFF.

This clonotype was observed many times. This sequence joins TRBV30 and TRBJ1-2; the D gene is possibly TRBD1 (6 bases). This CDR3 has 13 residues. V shed 7 bases and J shed 2 bases, with 14 bases lying between them. Germline CDR1 reads GTSNPN; CDR2 reads SVGIG (reference sequence). The CDR3 region has the DNA TGTGCCTACCACGCGGACAGCAACTATGGCTACACCTTC. Amino acids: CAYHADSNYGYTF.

This clonotype showed up just a few times. This chain joins TRBV7-3 and TRBJ2-1, with D possibly being TRBD1 or TRBD2 (6 bases each). V lost 0 bases and J lost 5, with 11 bases in between. The CDR3 extends over 15 amino acids. The germline gives CDR1 SGHTA, CDR2 FQGTGA. Here the CDR3 reads CASSLTVGGHNEQFF. The CDR3 DNA follows: TGTGCCAGCAGCTTAACCGTGGGGGGCCACAATGAGCAGTTCTTC.

There are many counts of this clonotype. This rearrangement joins TRBV9 to TRBJ1-5; D uncertain. This CDR3 spans 14 amino acids. Trimming took off 6 bases at V and 1 base at J, with 11 bases between the two ends. Germline CDR1 is SGDLS and CDR2 is YYNGEE. The CDR3 nucleotides read TGTGCCAGCATACCGGGGTTGAGCAATCAGCCCCAGCATTTT. Its translation: CASIPGLSNQPQHF.

V and J are TRBV2 and TRBJ2-1, with TRBD2 identical over 9 bases. V dropped 4 bases and J dropped 6; count of bases not matched to a gene: 4. This CDR3 spans 14 amino acids. Germline lookup yields CDR1 SNHLY and CDR2 FYNNEI. In DNA, the CDR3 is TGTGCCAGCAGTGTCCGGCGGGGGGGCAATGAGCAGTTCTTC. Amino acid sequence: CASSVRRGGNEQFF.